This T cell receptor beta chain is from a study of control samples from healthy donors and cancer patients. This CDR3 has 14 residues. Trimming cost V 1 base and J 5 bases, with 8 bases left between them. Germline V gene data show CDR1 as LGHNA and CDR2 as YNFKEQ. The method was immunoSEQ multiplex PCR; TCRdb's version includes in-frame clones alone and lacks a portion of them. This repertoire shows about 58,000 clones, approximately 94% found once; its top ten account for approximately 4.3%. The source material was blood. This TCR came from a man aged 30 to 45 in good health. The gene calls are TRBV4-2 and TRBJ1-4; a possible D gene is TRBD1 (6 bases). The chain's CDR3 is CASSQVTGNEKLFF. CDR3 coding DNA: TGTGCCAGCAGCCAAGTTACAGGGAATGAAAAACTGTTTTTT.